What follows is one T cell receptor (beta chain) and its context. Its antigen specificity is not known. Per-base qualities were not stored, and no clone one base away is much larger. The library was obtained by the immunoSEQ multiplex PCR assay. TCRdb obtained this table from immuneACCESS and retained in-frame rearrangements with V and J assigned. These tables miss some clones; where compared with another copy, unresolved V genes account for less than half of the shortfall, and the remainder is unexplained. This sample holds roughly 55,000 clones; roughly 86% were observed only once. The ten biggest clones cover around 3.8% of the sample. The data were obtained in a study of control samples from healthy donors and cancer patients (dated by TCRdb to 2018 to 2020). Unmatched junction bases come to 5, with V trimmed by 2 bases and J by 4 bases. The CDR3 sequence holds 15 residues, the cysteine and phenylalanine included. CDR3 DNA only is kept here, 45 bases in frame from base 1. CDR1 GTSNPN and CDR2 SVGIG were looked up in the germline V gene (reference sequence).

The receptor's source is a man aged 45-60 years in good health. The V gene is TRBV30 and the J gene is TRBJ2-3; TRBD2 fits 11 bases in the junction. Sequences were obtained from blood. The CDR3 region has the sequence CAWSQLAGVADTQYF. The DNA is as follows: TGTGCCTGGAGTCAACTAGCGGGAGTCGCAGATACGCAGTATTTT.